The entry that follows covers one T cell receptor (beta chain) sequence. These data originate in a study of blood T cell repertoires in COVID-19. Study context: Samples taken during acute and convalescent COVID-19 were collected in the United States, Italy and Spain.

Two negative PCRs, clearance, or symptom resolution characterized the recovered Cohort 3 donors. Original handling: Cell counts per sample came from amplifying reference gene primers. Sequenced by immunoSEQ multiplex PCR; TCRdb stores in-frame clones only, minus some. V and J calls and clone size follow that table, whereas D and trimming were derived from the DNA. Among about 380,000 clones listed, around 89% were seen once. After removal of 5 bases from V and 2 bases from J, the junction contained 3 bases not matched to a gene. CDR1 is MNHEY and CDR2 is SMNVEV in the germline V gene (reference sequence). The CDR3 consists of 14 residues.

Sequencing used PBMCs or T cells enriched from blood (not recorded which). V is TRBV27 and J is TRBJ2-7, with 10 bases identical to TRBD1. The receptor was derived from a young woman who had recovered from COVID-19. The CDR3 region has the DNA TGTGCCAGCAGTACGGGGACAGGGGCCTACGAGCAGTACTTC. Protein sequence: CASSTGTGAYEQYF.